The entry that follows covers one T cell receptor beta chain sequence. Its specificity is unknown. Reverse transcription of roughly 0.5 to 1 ug RNA used random hexamers. Each CDR3 protein is one row after TCRdb ran MiXCR on the immunoSEQ multiplex PCR reads. The table includes 150,000 to 200,000 distinct CDR3 sequences, roughly 94% detected once. CD8+ and CD4+ T cells were negatively isolated; TEMRA cells were FACS-enriched. This sample is part of a study of CD8 T cells in Susac syndrome. Study at large: Patients with Susac syndrome were therapy-naive, treated with corticosteroids, or treated with intravenous immunoglobulin alone when blood was collected.

Unmatched junction bases numbered 7, after V lost 6 bases and J lost 6 bases. The CDR3 extends over 13 amino acids. From germline, CDR1 is LGHNA and CDR2 YSLEER. The study, taken as a whole, reports: The number of individuals included in the study's TCR sequencing and HLA analysis was acknowledged as relatively small.

V is TRBV4-3 and J is TRBJ1-1; 7 nucleotides line up with TRBD1. Sequences were obtained from CD4+ T cells from PBMCs. This TCR derives from a human donor with Susac syndrome. The CDR3 DNA reads as TGCGCCAGCAGTCGGAGACAGGGTGCTGAAGCTTTCTTT. It encodes CASSRRQGAEAFF.